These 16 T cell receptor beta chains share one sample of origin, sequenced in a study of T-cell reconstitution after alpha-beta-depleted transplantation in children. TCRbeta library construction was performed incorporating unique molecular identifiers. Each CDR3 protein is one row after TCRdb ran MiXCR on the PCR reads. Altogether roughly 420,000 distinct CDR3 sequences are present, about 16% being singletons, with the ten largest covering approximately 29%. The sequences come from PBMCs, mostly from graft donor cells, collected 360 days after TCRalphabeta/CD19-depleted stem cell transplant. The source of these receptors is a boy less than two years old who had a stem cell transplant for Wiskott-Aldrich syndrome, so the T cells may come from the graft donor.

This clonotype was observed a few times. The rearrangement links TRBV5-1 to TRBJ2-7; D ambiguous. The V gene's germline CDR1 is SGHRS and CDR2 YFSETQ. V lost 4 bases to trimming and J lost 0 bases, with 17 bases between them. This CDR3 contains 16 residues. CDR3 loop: CASSPTLGLSSYEQYF. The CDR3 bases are TGCGCCAGCAGCCCCACCTTAGGGCTGAGCTCCTACGAGCAGTACTTC.

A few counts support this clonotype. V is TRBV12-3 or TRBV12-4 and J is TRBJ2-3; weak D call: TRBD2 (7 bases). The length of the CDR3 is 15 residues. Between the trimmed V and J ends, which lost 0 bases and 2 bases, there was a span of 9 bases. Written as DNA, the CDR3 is TGTGCCAGCAGTTTAGCGGGGGGGCACACAGATACGCAGTATTTT. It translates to CASSLAGGHTDTQYF.

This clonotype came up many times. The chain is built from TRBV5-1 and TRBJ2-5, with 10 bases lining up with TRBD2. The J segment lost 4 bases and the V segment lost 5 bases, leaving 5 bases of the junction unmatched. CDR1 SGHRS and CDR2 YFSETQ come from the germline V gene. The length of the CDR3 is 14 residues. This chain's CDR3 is CASRWTSGGETQYF. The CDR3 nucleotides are TGCGCCAGCAGGTGGACTAGCGGAGGAGAGACCCAGTACTTC.

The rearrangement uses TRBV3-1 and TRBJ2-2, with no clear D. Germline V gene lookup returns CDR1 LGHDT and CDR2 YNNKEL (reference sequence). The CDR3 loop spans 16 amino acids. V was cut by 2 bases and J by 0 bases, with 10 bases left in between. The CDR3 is CASSQPTSANTGELFF. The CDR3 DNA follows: TGTGCCAGCAGCCAACCCACTTCAGCGAACACCGGGGAGCTGTTTTTT.

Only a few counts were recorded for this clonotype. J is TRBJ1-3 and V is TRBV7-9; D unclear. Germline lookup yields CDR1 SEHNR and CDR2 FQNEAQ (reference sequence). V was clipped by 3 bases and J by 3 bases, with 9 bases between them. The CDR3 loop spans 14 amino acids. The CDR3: CASSFPSVGNTIYF. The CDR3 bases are TGTGCCAGCAGCTTCCCCTCGGTTGGAAACACCATATATTTT.

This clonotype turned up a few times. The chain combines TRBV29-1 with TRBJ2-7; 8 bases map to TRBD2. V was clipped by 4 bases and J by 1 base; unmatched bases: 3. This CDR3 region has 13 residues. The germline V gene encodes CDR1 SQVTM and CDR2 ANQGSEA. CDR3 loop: CSVAGLASYEQYF. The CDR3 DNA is TGCAGCGTTGCTGGACTAGCTTCCTACGAGCAGTACTTC.

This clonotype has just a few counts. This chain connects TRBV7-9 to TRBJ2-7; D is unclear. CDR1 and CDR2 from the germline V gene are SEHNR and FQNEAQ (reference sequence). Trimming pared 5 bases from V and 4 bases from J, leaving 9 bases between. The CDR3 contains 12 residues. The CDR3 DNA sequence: TGTGCCAGCAGCCTCTACCAGTACGAGCAGTACTTC. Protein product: CASSLYQYEQYF.

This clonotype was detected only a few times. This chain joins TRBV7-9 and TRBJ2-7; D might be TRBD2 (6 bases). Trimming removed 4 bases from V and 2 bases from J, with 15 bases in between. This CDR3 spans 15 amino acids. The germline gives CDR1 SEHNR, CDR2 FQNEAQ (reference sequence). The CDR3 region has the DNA TGTGCCAGCAGCTCCTATGCGGGGCCAACCTACGAGCAGTACTTC. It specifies CASSSYAGPTYEQYF.

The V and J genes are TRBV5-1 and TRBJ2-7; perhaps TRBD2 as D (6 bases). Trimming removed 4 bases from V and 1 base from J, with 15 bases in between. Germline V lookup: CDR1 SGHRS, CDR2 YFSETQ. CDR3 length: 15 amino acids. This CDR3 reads CASSQGPGTSYEQYF. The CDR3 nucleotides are TGCGCCAGCAGCCAGGGCCCCGGGACTTCCTACGAGCAGTACTTC.

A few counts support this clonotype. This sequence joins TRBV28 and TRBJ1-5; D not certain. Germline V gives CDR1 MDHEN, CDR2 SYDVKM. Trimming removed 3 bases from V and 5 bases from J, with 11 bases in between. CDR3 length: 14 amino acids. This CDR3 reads CASSFWGSDQPQHF. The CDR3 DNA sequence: TGTGCCAGCAGTTTCTGGGGTTCGGATCAGCCCCAGCATTTT.

CDR3 in amino acids: CASSLDYGFRTGELFF. The CDR3 DNA is TGTGCCAGCAGTTTGGACTATGGATTTCGGACCGGGGAGCTGTTTTTT. This chain joins TRBV27 and TRBJ2-2; D perhaps matches TRBD2 (6 bases). Trimming cost V 3 bases and J 5 bases, with 16 bases left between them. In germline, CDR1 is MNHEY, CDR2 SMNVEV (reference sequence). The CDR3 runs to 16 residues.

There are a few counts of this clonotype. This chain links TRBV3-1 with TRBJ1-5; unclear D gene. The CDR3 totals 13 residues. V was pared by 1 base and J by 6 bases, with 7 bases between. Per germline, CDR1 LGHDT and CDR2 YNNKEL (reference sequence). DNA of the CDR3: TGTGCCAGCAGCCAAGGTCGTACTCAGCCCCAGCATTTT. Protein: CASSQGRTQPQHF.

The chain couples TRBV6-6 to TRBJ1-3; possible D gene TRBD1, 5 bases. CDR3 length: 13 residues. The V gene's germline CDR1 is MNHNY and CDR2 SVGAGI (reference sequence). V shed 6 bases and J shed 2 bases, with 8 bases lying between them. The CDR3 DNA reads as TGTGCCAGCAGCTGGGGGACTGGAAACACCATATATTTT. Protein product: CASSWGTGNTIYF.

The CDR3 loop reads CSVKSISGKGDTQYF. CDR3 bases: TGCAGCGTTAAAAGTATCTCAGGGAAGGGAGATACGCAGTATTTT. V gene TRBV29-1 combines with J gene TRBJ2-3; weak D call: TRBD1 (5 bases). Trimming stripped 5 bases from V and 5 bases from J, with 20 bases between. This CDR3 is built from 15 residues. Germline CDR1 reads SQVTM; CDR2 reads ANQGSEA.

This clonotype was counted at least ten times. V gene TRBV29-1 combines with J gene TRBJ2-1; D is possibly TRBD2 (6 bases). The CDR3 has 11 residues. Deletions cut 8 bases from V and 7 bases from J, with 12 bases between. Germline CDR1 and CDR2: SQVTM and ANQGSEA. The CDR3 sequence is CSRDFWNEQFF. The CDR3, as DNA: TGCAGCCGGGACTTCTGGAATGAGCAGTTCTTC.

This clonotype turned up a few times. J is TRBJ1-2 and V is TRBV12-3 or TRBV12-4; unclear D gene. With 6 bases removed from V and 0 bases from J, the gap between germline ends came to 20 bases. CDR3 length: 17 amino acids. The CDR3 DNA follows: TGTGCCAGCAGCCCTGTCCTTGCCCGGTTTGCTAACTATGGCTACACCTTC. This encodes CASSPVLARFANYGYTF.